These 13 T cell receptor beta chains were sequenced from one sample in a study of post-analysis software for immune sequencing data. Notes on the study in general: Four or five TRBV segments were more frequent in patients than controls; TRBV5-6, TRBV5-1 and TRBV20-1 belonged to this group.

The antigens these receptors bind are not known. TCR beta libraries were prepared from cDNA with unique molecular identifiers. TCRdb reprocessed the PCR reads via MiXCR and lists one record per CDR3 protein. The profile shows about 500,000 distinct CDR3 sequences, around 40% of them singletons. The source material was blood. The origin of the receptors is a girl under 18 with multiple sclerosis.

This clonotype was detected once. The chain joins TRBV7-3 to TRBJ2-3, with unresolved D. The CDR3 extends over 13 amino acids. V was cut by 2 bases and J by 2 bases, with 5 bases left in between. The germline V gene encodes CDR1 SGHTA and CDR2 FQGTGA. The CDR3 loop reads CASSLRPTDTQYF. CDR3 in DNA: TGTGCCAGCAGCTTACGACCCACAGATACGCAGTATTTT. Full variable domain (rest looked up from reference TRBV7-3 and TRBJ2-3): GAGVSQTPSNKVTEKGKYVELRCDPISGHTALYWYRQSLGQGPEFLIYFQGTGAADDSGLPNDRFFAVRPEGSVSTLKIQRTERGDSAVYLCASSLRPTDTQYFGPGTRLTVL.

The rearrangement joins TRBV20-1 to TRBJ2-7; TRBD1 matches at 7 bases. TRBJ2-5 explains the end of the DNA better; the J call may be wrong. Germline V CDR1 and CDR2: DFQATT, SNEGSKA (reference sequence). The CDR3 consists of 14 residues. The CDR3 is CSARLQGVGETQYF. CDR3 in DNA: TGCAGTGCTAGGCTCCAGGGGGTGGGGGAGACCCAGTACTTC.

V is TRBV10-1 and J is TRBJ1-5; the D gene is possibly TRBD1 (5 bases). V was shortened by 7 bases and J by 3 bases, with 16 bases between the two germline ends. This CDR3 has 15 residues. Germline V lookup: CDR1 WNHNN, CDR2 SYGVQD (reference sequence). CDR3 region: CASMGQGRNNQPQHF. The CDR3 region has the DNA TGCGCCAGCATGGGGCAGGGACGAAACAATCAGCCCCAGCATTTT.

This clonotype appeared a few times. This rearrangement joins TRBV7-2 to TRBJ2-1; D may match TRBD1 or TRBD2 (5 bases each). The V gene's germline CDR1 is SGHTA and CDR2 FQGNSA. Trimming pared 6 bases from V and 9 bases from J, leaving 9 bases between. The CDR3 loop spans 11 amino acids. The CDR3 here is CASRQDSEQFF. The CDR3 nucleotides are TGTGCCAGCAGACAGGACTCTGAGCAGTTCTTC.

The DNA of the CDR3 is TGTGCCAGCAGTTTAGCAGCGGGAGGTGAGCAGTTCTTC. It translates to CASSLAAGGEQFF. The V call is TRBV27, the J call TRBJ2-1, with 9 positions matching TRBD2. Unmatched junction bases numbered 2, after V lost 2 bases and J lost 9 bases. This CDR3 has 13 residues. CDR1 is MNHEY and CDR2 is SMNVEV in the germline V gene (reference sequence).

The V call is TRBV28, the J call TRBJ2-7; TRBD2 agrees at 7 bases. The CDR3 spans 14 residues. The germline V gene encodes CDR1 MDHEN and CDR2 SYDVKM. J lost 4 bases, V lost 6 bases, and 9 bases had no gene match. CDR3 loop: CASRLTGGSYEQYF. The CDR3 nucleotides are TGTGCCAGCAGGTTAACTGGCGGGAGTTACGAGCAGTACTTC. Full variable domain (missing parts from reference TRBV28 and TRBJ2-7): DVKVTQSSRYLVKRTGEKVFLECVQDMDHENMFWYRQDPGLGLRLIYFSYDVKMKEKGDIPEGYSVSREKKERFSLILESASTNQTSMYLCASRLTGGSYEQYFGPGTRLTVT.

This chain joins TRBV5-1 and TRBJ2-7, with TRBD1 matching 8 bases. Germline V gene sequence: CDR1 SGHRS, CDR2 YFSETQ. The CDR3 length is 14 residues. Trimming removed 2 bases from V and 3 bases from J; junction bases left unmatched: 4. The CDR3 DNA is TGCGCCAGCAGCTTACCGACAGGGGACTACGAGCAGTACTTC. This codes for CASSLPTGDYEQYF.

This chain joins TRBV29-1 and TRBJ2-7; D is tentatively TRBD1 or TRBD2 (6 bases each). Germline V CDR1 and CDR2: SQVTM, ANQGSEA. There are 13 residues in the CDR3. Trimming left V 4 bases short and J 7 bases short, with 17 bases between. CDR3 nucleotides: TGCAGCGTTGTCAGCCAGACAGGAGGGGAGCAGTACTTC. This encodes CSVVSQTGGEQYF.

This chain links TRBV4-1 with TRBJ2-3; D call uncertain. The germline CDR1 and CDR2 sequences are MGHRA and YSYEKL. This CDR3 contains 16 residues. V was trimmed by 0 bases and J by 4 bases, leaving 14 bases between them. This chain's CDR3 is CASSQDKGRMADTQYF. DNA for the CDR3: TGCGCCAGCAGCCAAGATAAGGGTCGAATGGCAGATACGCAGTATTTT.

V usage is TRBV11-2 and J usage is TRBJ2-2; TRBD1 matches at 7 bases. Germline CDR1 and CDR2: SGHAT and FQNNGV. The CDR3 has 15 amino acids. V lost 5 bases, J lost 4 bases, and 7 bases stayed unmatched. The CDR3 DNA reads TGTGCCAGCAGCCAACGGACAGGTACCACCGGGGAGCTGTTTTTT. Translating gives CASSQRTGTTGELFF.

The chain combines TRBV7-9 with TRBJ2-3; D possibly corresponds to TRBD2 (5 bases). The germline V and J ends were trimmed by 4 bases and 4 bases, with 15 bases remaining between them. The V gene's germline CDR1 is SEHNR and CDR2 FQNEAQ (reference sequence). The CDR3 is 15 residues long. The CDR3 DNA reads TGTGCCAGCAGCTCCGGCGGGTATCGGGCAGATACGCAGTATTTT. Protein sequence: CASSSGGYRADTQYF.

This rearrangement joins TRBV6-5 to TRBJ2-3, with unresolved D. With 3 bases removed from V and 1 base from J, the gap between germline ends came to 5 bases. CDR1 is MNHEY, CDR2 SVGAGI, per germline. This CDR3 has 13 residues. The DNA of the CDR3 is TGTGCCAGCAGTTATCAGCGCACAGATACGCAGTATTTT. Its translation is CASSYQRTDTQYF.

The chain employs TRBV20-1 and TRBJ1-2; TRBD1 matches at 7 bases. Per germline, CDR1 DFQATT and CDR2 SNEGSKA (reference sequence). V lost 0 bases and J lost 3; bases outside the gene matches: 4. The CDR3 spans 14 residues. Here the CDR3 DNA reads TGCAGTGCTAGAGAGGGCAGGGGGTACTATGGCTACACCTTC. This gives the protein CSAREGRGYYGYTF.